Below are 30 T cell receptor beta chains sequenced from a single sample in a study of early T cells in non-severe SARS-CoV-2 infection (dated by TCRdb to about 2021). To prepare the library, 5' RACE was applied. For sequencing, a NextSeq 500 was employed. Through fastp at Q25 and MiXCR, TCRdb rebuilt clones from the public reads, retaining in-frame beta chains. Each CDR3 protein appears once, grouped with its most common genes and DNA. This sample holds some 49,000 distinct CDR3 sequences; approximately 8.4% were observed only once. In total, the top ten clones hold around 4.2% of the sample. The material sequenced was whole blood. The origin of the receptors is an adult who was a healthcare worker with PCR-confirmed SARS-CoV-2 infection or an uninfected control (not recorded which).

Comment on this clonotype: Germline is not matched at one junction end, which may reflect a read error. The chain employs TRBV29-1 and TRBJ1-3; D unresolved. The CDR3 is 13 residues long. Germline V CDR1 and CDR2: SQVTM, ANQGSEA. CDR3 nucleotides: TGCAGCGTCAACGCGGGGTCTGAAAACACCATATATTTT. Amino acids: CSVNAGSENTIYF.

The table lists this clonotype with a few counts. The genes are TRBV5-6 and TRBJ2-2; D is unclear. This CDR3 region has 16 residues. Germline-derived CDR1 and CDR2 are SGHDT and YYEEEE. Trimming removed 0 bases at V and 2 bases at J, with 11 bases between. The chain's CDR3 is CASSLEWGDNTGELFF. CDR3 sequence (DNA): TGTGCCAGCAGCTTGGAGTGGGGTGATAACACCGGGGAGCTGTTTTTT.

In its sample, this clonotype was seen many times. The CDR3 DNA reads as TGTGCCAGCAGCTTGGTGGGGGCACAACACAATCAGCCCCAGCATTTT. As protein: CASSLVGAQHNQPQHF. J is TRBJ1-5 and V is TRBV5-5; a weak D match, TRBD1 (6 bases). This CDR3 comprises 16 residues. From germline, CDR1 is SGHKS and CDR2 YYEKEE (reference sequence). Trimming shortened V by 0 bases and J by 3 bases, and 13 bases separated the two germline ends.

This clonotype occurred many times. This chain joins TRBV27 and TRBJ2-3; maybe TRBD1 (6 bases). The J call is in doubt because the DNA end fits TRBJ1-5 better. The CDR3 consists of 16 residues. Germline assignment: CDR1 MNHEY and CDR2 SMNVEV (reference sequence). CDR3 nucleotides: TGTGCCAGCAGTTCTCCACTTGGCGGGGGGCAGGATACGCAGCATTTT. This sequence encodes CASSSPLGGGQDTQHF.

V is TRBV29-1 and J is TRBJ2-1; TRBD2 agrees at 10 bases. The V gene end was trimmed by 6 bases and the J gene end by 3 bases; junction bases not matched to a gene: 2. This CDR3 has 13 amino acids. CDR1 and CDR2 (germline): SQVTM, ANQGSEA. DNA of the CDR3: TGCAGCGTCGGGACTAGCGACTACAATGAGCAGTTCTTC. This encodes CSVGTSDYNEQFF.

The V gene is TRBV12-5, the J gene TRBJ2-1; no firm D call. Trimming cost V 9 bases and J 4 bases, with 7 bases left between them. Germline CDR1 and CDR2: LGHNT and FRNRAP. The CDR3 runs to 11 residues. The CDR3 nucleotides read TGTGCTAGGGGAAAATACAATGAGCAGTTCTTC. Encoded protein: CARGKYNEQFF.

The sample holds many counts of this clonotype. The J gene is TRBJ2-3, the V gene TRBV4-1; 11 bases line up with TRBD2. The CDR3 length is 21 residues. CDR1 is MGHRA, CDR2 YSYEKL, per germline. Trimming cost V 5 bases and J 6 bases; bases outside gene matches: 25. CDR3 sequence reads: CASSNLPSGRLAGKSADTQYF. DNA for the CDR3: TGCGCCAGCAGCAACCTTCCCTCCGGGAGACTAGCGGGGAAATCAGCGGATACGCAGTATTTT.

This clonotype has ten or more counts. The CDR3 sequence: CSVGTLAGYEQYF. The CDR3 DNA reads as TGCAGCGTTGGGACATTGGCGGGATACGAGCAGTACTTC. V usage is TRBV29-1 and J usage is TRBJ2-7, with D possibly being TRBD2 (6 bases). CDR1 and CDR2 (germline): SQVTM, ANQGSEA. CDR3 length equals 13 residues. V lost 4 bases, J lost 4 bases, and 14 bases lay in between.

Here the CDR3 reads CAWGASVEQYF. The CDR3 coding sequence is TGTGCCTGGGGGGCCTCCGTCGAGCAGTACTTC. The V gene is TRBV30, the J gene TRBJ2-7, with D possibly matching TRBD1 (5 bases). This CDR3 is built from 11 residues. Germline V gene sequence: CDR1 GTSNPN, CDR2 SVGIG (reference sequence). V was trimmed by 5 bases and J by 6 bases, leaving 11 bases between them.

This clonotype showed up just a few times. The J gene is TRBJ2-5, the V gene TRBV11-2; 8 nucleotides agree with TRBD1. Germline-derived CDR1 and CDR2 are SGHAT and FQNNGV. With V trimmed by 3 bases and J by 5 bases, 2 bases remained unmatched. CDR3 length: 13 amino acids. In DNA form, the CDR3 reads TGTGCCAGCAGCTTGGGACAGGTGGAGACCCAGTACTTC. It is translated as CASSLGQVETQYF. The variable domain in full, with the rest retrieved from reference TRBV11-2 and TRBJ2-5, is EAGVAQSPRYKIIEKRQSVAFWCNPISGHATLYWYQQILGQGPKLLIQFQNNGVVDDSQLPKDRFSAERLKGVDSTLKIQPAKLEDSAVYLCASSLGQVETQYFGPGTRLLVL.

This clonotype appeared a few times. CDR3 nucleotide sequence: TGTGCCAGCAGCCCTTCCGTTGGCCTCTATAATTCACCCCTCCACTTT. Translation gives CASSPSVGLYNSPLHF. The chain has TRBV2 and TRBJ1-6; D not resolved. Trimming pared 6 bases from V and 3 bases from J, leaving 15 bases between. The germline V gene encodes CDR1 SNHLY and CDR2 FYNNEI. This CDR3 spans 16 amino acids.

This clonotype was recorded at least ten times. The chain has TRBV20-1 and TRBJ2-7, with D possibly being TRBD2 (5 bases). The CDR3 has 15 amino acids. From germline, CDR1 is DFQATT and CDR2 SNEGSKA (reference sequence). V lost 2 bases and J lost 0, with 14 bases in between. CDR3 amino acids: CSARPLAGDSYEQYF. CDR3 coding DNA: TGCAGTGCTAGACCCCTGGCCGGGGACTCCTACGAGCAGTACTTC.

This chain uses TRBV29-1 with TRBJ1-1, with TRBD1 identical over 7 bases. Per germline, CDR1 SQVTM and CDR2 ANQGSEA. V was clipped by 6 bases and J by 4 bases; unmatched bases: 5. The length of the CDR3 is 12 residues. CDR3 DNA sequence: TGCAGCGTCGACAGGGAGGGCACTGAAGCTTTCTTT. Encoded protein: CSVDREGTEAFF. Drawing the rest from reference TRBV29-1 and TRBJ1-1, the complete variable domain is SAVISQKPSRDICQRGTSLTIQCQVDSQVTMMFWYRQQPGQSLTLIATANQGSEATYESGFVIDKFPISRPNLTFSTLTVSNMSPEDSSIYLCSVDREGTEAFFGQGTRLTVV.

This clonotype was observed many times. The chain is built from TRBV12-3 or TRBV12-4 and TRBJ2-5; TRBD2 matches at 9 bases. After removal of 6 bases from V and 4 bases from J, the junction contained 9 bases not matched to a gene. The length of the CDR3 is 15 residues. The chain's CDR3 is CASSLLGAGGETQYF. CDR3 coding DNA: TGTGCCAGCAGCCTATTAGGAGCGGGAGGAGAGACCCAGTACTTC.

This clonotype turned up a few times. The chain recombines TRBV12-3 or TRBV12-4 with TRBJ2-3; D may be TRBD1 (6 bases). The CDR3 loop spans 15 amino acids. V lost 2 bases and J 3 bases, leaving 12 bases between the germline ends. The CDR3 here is CASSLSWGQTDTQYF. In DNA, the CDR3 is TGTGCCAGCAGTTTAAGCTGGGGGCAAACAGATACGCAGTATTTT.

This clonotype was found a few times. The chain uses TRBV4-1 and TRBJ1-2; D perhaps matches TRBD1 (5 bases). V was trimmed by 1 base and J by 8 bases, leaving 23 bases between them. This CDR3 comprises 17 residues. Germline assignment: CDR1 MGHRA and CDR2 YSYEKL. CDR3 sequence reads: CASSQGLRGRMERGYTF. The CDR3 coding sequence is TGCGCCAGCAGCCAAGGTTTGAGGGGACGTATGGAACGCGGCTACACCTTC.

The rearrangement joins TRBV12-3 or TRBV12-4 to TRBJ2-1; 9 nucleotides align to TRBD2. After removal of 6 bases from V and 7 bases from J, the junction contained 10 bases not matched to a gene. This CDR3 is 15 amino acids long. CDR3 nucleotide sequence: TGTGCCAGCAGCCTCGGCGCGCTAGCGGGAAATGAGCAGTTCTTC. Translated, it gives CASSLGALAGNEQFF.

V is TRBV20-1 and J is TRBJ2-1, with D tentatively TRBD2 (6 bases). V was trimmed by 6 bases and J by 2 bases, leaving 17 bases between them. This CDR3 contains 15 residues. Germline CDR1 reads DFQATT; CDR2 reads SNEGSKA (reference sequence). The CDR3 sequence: CSAPALAKAYNEQFF. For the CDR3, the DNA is TGCAGTGCCCCCGCGCTAGCGAAGGCCTACAATGAGCAGTTCTTC.

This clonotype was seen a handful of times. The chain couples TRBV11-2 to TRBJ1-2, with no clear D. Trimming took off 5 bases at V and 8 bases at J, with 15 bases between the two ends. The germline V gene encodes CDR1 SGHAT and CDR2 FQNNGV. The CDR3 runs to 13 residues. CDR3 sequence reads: CASSQISFWGYTF. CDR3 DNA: TGTGCCAGCAGCCAAATATCCTTTTGGGGCTACACCTTC.

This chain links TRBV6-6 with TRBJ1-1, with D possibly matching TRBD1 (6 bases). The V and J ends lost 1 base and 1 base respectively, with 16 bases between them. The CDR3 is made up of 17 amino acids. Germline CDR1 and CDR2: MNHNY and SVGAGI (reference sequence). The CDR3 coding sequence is TGTGCCAGCAGTTACTTTGACAGGTTAAGGCGGAACACTGAAGCTTTCTTT. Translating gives CASSYFDRLRRNTEAFF.

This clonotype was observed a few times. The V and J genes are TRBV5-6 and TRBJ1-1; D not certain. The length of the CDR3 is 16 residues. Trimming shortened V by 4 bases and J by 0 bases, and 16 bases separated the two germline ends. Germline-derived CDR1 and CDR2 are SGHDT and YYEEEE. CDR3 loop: CASSPSLYMMNTEAFF. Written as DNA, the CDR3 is TGTGCCAGCAGCCCAAGCCTGTATATGATGAACACTGAAGCTTTCTTT. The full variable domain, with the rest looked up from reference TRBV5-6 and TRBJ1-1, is DAGVTQSPTHLIKTRGQQVTLRCSPKSGHDTVSWYQQALGQGPQFIFQYYEEEERQRGNFPDRFSGHQFPNYSSELNVNALLLGDSALYLCASSPSLYMMNTEAFFGQGTRLTVV.

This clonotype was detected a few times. CDR3 loop: CASRRTGNSPLHF. Written as DNA, the CDR3 is TGTGCCAGCAGGAGGACAGGGAATTCACCCCTCCACTTT. V is TRBV28 and J is TRBJ1-6, with 8 bases that match TRBD1. Germline V gives CDR1 MDHEN, CDR2 SYDVKM. The CDR3 consists of 13 residues. V lost 6 bases, J lost 7 bases, and 2 bases stayed unmatched.

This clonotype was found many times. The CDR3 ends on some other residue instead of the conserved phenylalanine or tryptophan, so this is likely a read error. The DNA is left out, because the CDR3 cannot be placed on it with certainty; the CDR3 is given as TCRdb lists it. The CDR3 loop is CASSTRRAEGS. The chain recombines TRBV7-6 with TRBJ2-5; TRBD2, the D gene given by the table, was not confirmed from the DNA. With termini counted, the CDR3 has 11 amino acids. Germline CDR1 SGHVS, CDR2 FNYEAQ.

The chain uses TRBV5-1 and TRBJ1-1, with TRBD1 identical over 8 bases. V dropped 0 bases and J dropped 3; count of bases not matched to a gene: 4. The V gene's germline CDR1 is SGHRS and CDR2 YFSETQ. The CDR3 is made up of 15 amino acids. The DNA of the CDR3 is TGCGCCAGCAGCTTGGCAGGGGGCGCGGACACTGAAGCTTTCTTT. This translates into CASSLAGGADTEAFF.

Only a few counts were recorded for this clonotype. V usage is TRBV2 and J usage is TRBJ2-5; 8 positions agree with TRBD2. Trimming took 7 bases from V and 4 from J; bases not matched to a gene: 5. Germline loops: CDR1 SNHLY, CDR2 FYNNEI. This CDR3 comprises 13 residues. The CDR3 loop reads CASTPTSGETQYF. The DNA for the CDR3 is TGTGCCAGCACCCCAACTAGCGGAGAGACCCAGTACTTC. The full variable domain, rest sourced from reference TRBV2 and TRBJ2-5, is EPEVTQTPSHQVTQMGQEVILRCVPISNHLYFYWYRQILGQKVEFLVSFYNNEISEKSEIFDDQFSVERPDGSNFTLKIRSTKLEDSAMYFCASTPTSGETQYFGPGTRLLVL.

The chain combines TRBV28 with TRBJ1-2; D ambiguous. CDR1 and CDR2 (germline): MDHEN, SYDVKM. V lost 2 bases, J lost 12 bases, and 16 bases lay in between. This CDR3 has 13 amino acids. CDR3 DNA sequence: TGTGCCAGCAGTTTACGGACTTCCCTCGGAAACACCTTC. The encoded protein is CASSLRTSLGNTF.

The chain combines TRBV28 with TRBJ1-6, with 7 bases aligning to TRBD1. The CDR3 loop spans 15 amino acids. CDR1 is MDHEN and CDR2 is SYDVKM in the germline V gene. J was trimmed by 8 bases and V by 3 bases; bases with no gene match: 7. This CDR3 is CASSFSGGKYSPLHF. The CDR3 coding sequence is TGTGCCAGCAGTTTCTCAGGGGGGAAGTATTCACCCCTCCACTTT.

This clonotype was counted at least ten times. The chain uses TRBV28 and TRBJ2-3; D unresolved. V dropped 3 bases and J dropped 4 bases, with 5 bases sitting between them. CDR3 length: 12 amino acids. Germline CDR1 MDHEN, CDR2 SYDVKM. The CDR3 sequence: CASSFRADTQYF. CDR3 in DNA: TGTGCCAGCAGTTTTAGGGCAGATACGCAGTATTTT.

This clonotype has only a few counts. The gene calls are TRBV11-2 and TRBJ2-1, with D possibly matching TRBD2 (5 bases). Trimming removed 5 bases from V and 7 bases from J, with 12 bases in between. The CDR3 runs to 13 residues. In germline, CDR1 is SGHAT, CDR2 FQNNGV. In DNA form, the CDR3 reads TGTGCCAGCAGCCTGACTACCGGAAATGAGCAGTTCTTC. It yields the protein CASSLTTGNEQFF.

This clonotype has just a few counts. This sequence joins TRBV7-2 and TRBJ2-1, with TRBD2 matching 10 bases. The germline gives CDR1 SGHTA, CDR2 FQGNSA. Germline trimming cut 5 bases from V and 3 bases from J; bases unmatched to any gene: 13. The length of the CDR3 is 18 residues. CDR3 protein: CASSLLIAGGLNYNEQFF. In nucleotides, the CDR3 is TGTGCCAGCAGCCTACTCATAGCGGGGGGCCTCAACTACAATGAGCAGTTCTTC.